These 24 T cell receptor beta chains share one sample of origin, sequenced in a study of identical twins. TCRdb fed the 5' RACE reads into MiXCR, producing one record per CDR3 protein. The data show more than 400,000 distinct CDR3 sequences, around 15% seen once. The same data also contributed to another study, on yellow fever vaccine responses in identical twins.

Sequencing was performed on CD4+ T cells sorted from blood. The source of these receptors is a woman younger than 35 in good health.

Only a few counts were recorded for this clonotype. The chain uses TRBV9 and TRBJ2-3; D gene unclear. This CDR3 spans 15 amino acids. Trimming shortened V by 2 bases and J by 4 bases, and 14 bases separated the two germline ends. Germline CDR1 SGDLS, CDR2 YYNGEE. The CDR3: CASSVSTPNSDTQYF. In DNA, the CDR3 is TGTGCCAGCAGCGTTTCTACTCCGAATTCAGATACGCAGTATTTT.

The V gene is TRBV3-1, the J gene TRBJ2-3; TRBD2 matches at 13 bases. CDR3 length equals 17 residues. The ends lost 0 bases at V and 5 bases at J; junction bases unmatched: 5. Germline lookup yields CDR1 LGHDT and CDR2 YNNKEL (reference sequence). CDR3 sequence reads: CASSQEAGLAGQDTQYF. The DNA for the CDR3 is TGTGCCAGCAGCCAAGAGGCGGGACTAGCGGGACAAGATACGCAGTATTTT.

This clonotype was picked up a small number of times. This rearrangement joins TRBV24-1 to TRBJ2-1; 7 bases align to TRBD2. Germline V gene lookup returns CDR1 KGHDR and CDR2 SFDVKD. The CDR3 is made up of 13 amino acids. The V gene end was trimmed by 2 bases and the J gene end by 10 bases; junction bases not matched to a gene: 4. Here the CDR3 reads CATSDSLSGEQFF. The CDR3 coding sequence is TGTGCCACCAGTGATTCCCTTAGCGGGGAGCAGTTCTTC.

This clonotype was seen a few times. The chain carries TRBV9 and TRBJ2-2, with TRBD2 identical over 11 bases. Germline V gene lookup returns CDR1 SGDLS and CDR2 YYNGEE. This CDR3 has 17 residues. The junction had 8 bases not matched to a gene; V was cut back by 2 bases and J by 5 bases. The CDR3, as DNA: TGTGCCAGCAGCGTCGGTAGCGGGGGGGCCGGGACCGGGGAGCTGTTTTTT. It is translated as CASSVGSGGAGTGELFF.

The rearrangement uses TRBV7-6 and TRBJ2-3, with 8 positions matching TRBD2. Trimming removed 4 bases from V and 6 bases from J; junction bases left unmatched: 9. The CDR3 extends over 15 amino acids. Germline CDR1 SGHVS, CDR2 FNYEAQ. The CDR3 bases are TGTGCCAGCAGCTCCATGGCGGGGGGCTACGATACGCAGTATTTT. This sequence encodes CASSSMAGGYDTQYF.

This clonotype was detected many times. The chain combines TRBV5-1 with TRBJ1-3, with D tentatively TRBD1 (5 bases). Germline V CDR1 and CDR2: SGHRS, YFSETQ. Trimming pared 2 bases from V and 0 bases from J, leaving 12 bases between. The CDR3 is 16 residues long. Written as DNA, the CDR3 is TGCGCCAGCAGCTTTACCGACAGCTCCTCTGGAAACACCATATATTTT. Its protein product is CASSFTDSSSGNTIYF.

As to this clonotype: At one of its ends the junction is not consistent with the germline gene, which may arise from a read error. The V gene is TRBV11-2, the J gene TRBJ1-1; D remains ambiguous. The CDR3 has 14 amino acids. The V gene's germline CDR1 is SGHAT and CDR2 FQNNGV. The CDR3 nucleotides read TGTGCCAACAGCTTAGCGGCCCCGAACACTGAAGCTTTCTTT. It specifies CANSLAAPNTEAFF.

This clonotype was found a few times. CDR3 protein: CSSVWGLAGGASNEQFF. CDR3 coding DNA: TGCAGCTCTGTCTGGGGACTAGCGGGGGGAGCCTCCAATGAGCAGTTCTTC. The rearrangement links TRBV29-1 to TRBJ2-1; TRBD2 aligns across 15 bases. The junction had 14 bases not matched to a gene; V was cut back by 8 bases and J by 6 bases. Germline values: CDR1 SQVTM, CDR2 ANQGSEA. This CDR3 is built from 17 residues.

V and J are TRBV12-3 or TRBV12-4 and TRBJ1-2, with D maybe TRBD1 (6 bases). The CDR3 runs 15 residues. V lost 5 bases and J lost 4, with 17 bases in between. The CDR3 here is CASSPKTGPLYGYTF. The DNA of the CDR3 is TGTGCCAGCAGTCCCAAGACAGGACCCCTCTATGGCTACACCTTC.

CDR3 sequence: CSVESQGGGYTF. In nucleotides, the CDR3 is TGCAGCGTTGAATCACAGGGGGGTGGCTACACCTTC. The chain couples TRBV29-1 to TRBJ1-2; 8 bases agree with TRBD1. Trimming took 2 bases from V and 7 from J; bases not matched to a gene: 3. The V gene's germline CDR1 is SQVTM and CDR2 ANQGSEA. The CDR3 extends over 12 amino acids.

This clonotype was observed a handful of times. The chain is built from TRBV20-1 and TRBJ2-1, with D possibly TRBD2 on 6 matching bases. Germline V CDR1 and CDR2: DFQATT, SNEGSKA (reference sequence). V was cut by 8 bases and J by 8 bases, with 13 bases left in between. The CDR3 is made up of 11 amino acids. DNA of the CDR3: TGCAGTACGACTAGATTCGATGAGCAGTTCTTC. This codes for CSTTRFDEQFF.

The rearrangement links TRBV6-1 to TRBJ2-3, with a tentative D call TRBD1 (5 bases). Trimming pared 6 bases from V and 0 bases from J, leaving 22 bases between. The CDR3 covers 18 residues. CDR1 and CDR2 (germline): MNHNS, SASEGT. The CDR3 DNA reads as TGTGCCAGCAGCCGTCGATTGACCCAAAGGGGTAGCACAGATACGCAGTATTTT. This encodes CASSRRLTQRGSTDTQYF.

This clonotype was observed many times. The chain is built from TRBV12-3 or TRBV12-4 and TRBJ1-6, with 9 bases matching TRBD1. Germline trimming cut 4 bases from V and 10 bases from J; bases unmatched to any gene: 5. This CDR3 comprises 14 residues. CDR3 protein: CASSSGTGMSPLHF. The CDR3 nucleotides are TGTGCCAGCAGTTCCGGGACAGGGATGTCACCCCTCCACTTT.

This clonotype has just a few counts. This rearrangement joins TRBV28 to TRBJ2-7; TRBD1 aligns across 10 bases. This CDR3 is 20 amino acids long. Germline trimming cut 5 bases from V and 1 base from J; bases unmatched to any gene: 20. The germline CDR1 and CDR2 sequences are MDHEN and SYDVKM. The CDR3 DNA reads TGTGCCAGCAGTCCATTGTCATTCGGGACAGGGGAGACCCCATCCTACGAGCAGTACGTC. Protein: CASSPLSFGTGETPSYEQYV.

The V gene is TRBV12-3 or TRBV12-4, the J gene TRBJ1-5, with a tentative D call TRBD1 (5 bases). The CDR3 extends over 14 amino acids. Between the trimmed V and J ends, which lost 3 bases and 7 bases, there was a span of 13 bases. In DNA, the CDR3 is TGTGCCAGCAGTTTCCCAGGGATGGGACAGCCCCAGCATTTT. It is translated as CASSFPGMGQPQHF.

This clonotype turned up a few times. The rearrangement joins TRBV3-1 to TRBJ1-6; D possibly corresponds to TRBD1 (5 bases). CDR1 and CDR2 (germline): LGHDT, YNNKEL (reference sequence). V lost 4 bases, J lost 14 bases, and 15 bases lay in between. The CDR3 spans 13 residues. The chain's CDR3 is CASSPGAQEALHF. For the CDR3, the DNA is TGTGCCAGCAGCCCCGGGGCCCAGGAGGCCCTCCACTTT.

This rearrangement joins TRBV27 to TRBJ2-3; D remains ambiguous. Germline V gene sequence: CDR1 MNHEY, CDR2 SMNVEV (reference sequence). The CDR3 has 16 residues. The germline V and J ends were trimmed by 7 bases and 0 bases, with 17 bases remaining between them. The CDR3 spells CASNTLHSLSTDTQYF. CDR3 coding DNA: TGTGCCAGCAATACCCTCCACTCGCTGAGCACAGATACGCAGTATTTT.

The rearrangement uses TRBV12-3 or TRBV12-4 and TRBJ2-1, with 9 bases fitting TRBD2. Unmatched junction bases numbered 5, after V lost 4 bases and J lost 4 bases. The CDR3 spans 15 residues. CDR3 DNA: TGTGCCAGCAGTTCTGGACTAGCGCCTTACAATGAGCAGTTCTTC. It codes for CASSSGLAPYNEQFF.

This clonotype was recorded a few times. V usage is TRBV4-1 and J usage is TRBJ2-7; 12 bases line up with TRBD2. The CDR3 is 18 amino acids. Germline values: CDR1 MGHRA, CDR2 YSYEKL. V shed 0 bases and J 4 bases; nucleotides not matched to a gene: 10. This CDR3 is CASSQDPASGRADYEQYF. The CDR3 nucleotides are TGCGCCAGCAGCCAAGATCCGGCTAGCGGGAGGGCCGATTACGAGCAGTACTTC.

This clonotype was seen a handful of times. V gene TRBV29-1 combines with J gene TRBJ2-1; TRBD2 is a possible D gene (5 bases). Germline CDR1 is SQVTM and CDR2 is ANQGSEA. V was trimmed by 5 bases and J by 6 bases, leaving 14 bases between them. There are 13 residues in the CDR3. CDR3 amino acids: CSVRLFGVNEQFF. The CDR3 coding sequence is TGCAGCGTTAGACTTTTCGGGGTCAATGAGCAGTTCTTC.

CDR3 residues: CALELRDRRELEQYV. The DNA for the CDR3 is TGCGCCCTGGAATTACGGGACAGGAGGGAACTCGAGCAGTACGTC. V usage is TRBV23-1 and J usage is TRBJ2-7; 8 nucleotides line up with TRBD1. TRBV23-1 is designated an ORF whose function remains uncertain. This CDR3 contains 15 residues. V lost 11 bases, J lost 6 bases, and 18 bases stayed unmatched.

This rearrangement joins TRBV12-3 or TRBV12-4 to TRBJ1-2; D gene ambiguous. Trimming removed 2 bases at V and 2 bases at J, with 12 bases between. This CDR3 region has 15 residues. The chain's CDR3 is CASSLRAEINYGYTF. CDR3 in DNA: TGTGCCAGCAGTTTAAGGGCAGAAATAAACTATGGCTACACCTTC.

CDR3 loop: CASSFVAGGENEQFF. CDR3 sequence (DNA): TGTGCCAGCAGTTTCGTAGCGGGAGGGGAGAATGAGCAGTTCTTC. The gene calls are TRBV12-3 or TRBV12-4 and TRBJ2-1; 11 bases map to TRBD2. There are 15 residues in the CDR3. V trimming: 3 bases; J trimming: 7 bases; junction bases outside the gene matches: 5.

This clonotype has ten or more counts. The chain combines TRBV14 with TRBJ2-1; 11 positions agree with TRBD2. The germline gives CDR1 SGHDN, CDR2 FVKESK. Trimming removed 4 bases from V and 5 bases from J; junction bases left unmatched: 13. The CDR3 is made up of 18 amino acids. The CDR3 loop reads CASSRRLAGRLPNNEQFF. In DNA form, the CDR3 reads TGTGCCAGCAGCCGTAGACTAGCGGGACGATTGCCCAACAATGAGCAGTTCTTC.